Shown below are 22 T cell receptor beta chains from a single sample sequenced in a study of post-analysis software for immune sequencing data. Findings and limits, study-wide: There were roughly five TRBV segments more frequent in patients than controls, and TRBV5-6, TRBV5-1 and TRBV20-1 were among them.

Sequencing libraries made from TCR beta cDNA carried unique molecular identifiers. TCRdb independently ran MiXCR on the PCR reads; one entry per CDR3 protein. Of 650,000 to 900,000 distinct CDR3 sequences listed, about 43% are singletons. The antigens for these receptors are not known. Input material: blood. These receptors were taken from a girl between 10 and 17 years old with multiple sclerosis.

About this clonotype: The junction differs from germline at one of its ends, possibly a read error. The V and J genes are TRBV4-2 and TRBJ2-7; no definite D call. This CDR3 region has 10 residues. The germline gives CDR1 LGHNA, CDR2 YNFKEQ. This CDR3 is CASSRYKQYF. As DNA, the CDR3 is TGTGCCAGCAGCCGCTACAAGCAGTACTTT.

The chain joins TRBV7-9 to TRBJ2-1, with 8 bases fitting TRBD1. Germline trimming cut 4 bases from V and 6 bases from J; bases unmatched to any gene: 8. The CDR3 has 15 amino acids. Germline V gene sequence: CDR1 SEHNR, CDR2 FQNEAQ (reference sequence). CDR3 sequence: CASSSPSGQGNEQFF. CDR3 DNA sequence: TGTGCCAGCAGCTCGCCCTCCGGACAGGGCAATGAGCAGTTCTTC.

The chain uses TRBV29-1 and TRBJ2-4, with D possibly matching TRBD2 (7 bases). Germline V lookup: CDR1 SQVTM, CDR2 ANQGSEA. The CDR3 spans 16 residues. Between the trimmed V and J ends, which lost 7 bases and 3 bases, there was a span of 22 bases. Written as DNA, the CDR3 is TGCAGCGCCTGGGCCAGCCACAGGGAGGGCAAAAACATTCAGTACTTC. Protein: CSAWASHREGKNIQYF.

The rearrangement joins TRBV29-1 to TRBJ1-2; possible D gene TRBD1, 6 bases. This CDR3 is built from 14 residues. V was shortened by 3 bases and J by 2 bases, with 13 bases between the two germline ends. Per the germline V gene, CDR1 is SQVTM and CDR2 is ANQGSEA. For the CDR3, the DNA is TGCAGCGTTGAGTTCCTCGGACAGAACTATGGCTACACCTTC. This sequence encodes CSVEFLGQNYGYTF.

In this sample, this clonotype turned up once. The chain carries TRBV2 and TRBJ2-5; maybe TRBD2 (5 bases). CDR1 is SNHLY and CDR2 is FYNNEI in the germline V gene. Trimming took off 3 bases at V and 1 base at J, with 12 bases between the two ends. CDR3 length equals 15 residues. CDR3 coding DNA: TGTGCCAGCAGTGAGTGGGCTAGCCTCCAAGAGACCCAGTACTTC. Encoded protein: CASSEWASLQETQYF.

In this sample, this clonotype turned up a few times. The V gene is TRBV12-5, the J gene TRBJ2-7; 9 bases agree with TRBD1. Germline-derived CDR1 and CDR2 are LGHNT and FRNRAP. CDR3 length: 16 residues. The ends lost 3 bases at V and 3 bases at J; junction bases unmatched: 9. CDR3: CASGFRPGQGCYEQYF. The CDR3 DNA is TGTGCTAGTGGTTTTCGGCCGGGACAGGGTTGCTACGAGCAGTACTTC.

CDR3 region: CASSAGYRTAQYF. DNA for the CDR3: TGTGCCAGCAGTGCGGGCTACAGGACTGCGCAGTATTTT. The gene calls are TRBV6-2 or TRBV6-3 and TRBJ2-3; D tentatively reads TRBD1 or TRBD2 (5 bases each). Trimming removed 5 bases at V and 10 bases at J, with 16 bases between. The CDR3 runs to 13 residues. Germline loops: CDR1 MNHEY, CDR2 SVGEGT.

V is TRBV12-3 or TRBV12-4 and J is TRBJ2-1; TRBD2 agrees at 7 bases. The V and J ends lost 7 bases and 9 bases, in that order; junction bases with no gene match: 15. The CDR3 runs 15 residues. CDR3 coding DNA: TGTGCCAGCACCTATCAATGGCGGGAGTTGTCTGAGCAGTTCTTC. This translates into CASTYQWRELSEQFF.

The chain recombines TRBV5-6 with TRBJ2-3; TRBD2 is a possible D gene (5 bases). The V and J ends lost 3 bases and 6 bases respectively, with 8 bases between them. The CDR3 consists of 12 residues. From germline, CDR1 is SGHDT and CDR2 YYEEEE. The CDR3 nucleotides are TGTGCCAGCAGCTCGGGAAAGGATACGCAGTATTTT. It yields the protein CASSSGKDTQYF.

The CDR3 nucleotides read TGTGCCAGCAGCCAAGGGACACCAGAGACCCAGTACTTC. As protein: CASSQGTPETQYF. The chain links TRBV11-1 to TRBJ2-5; perhaps TRBD1 as D (6 bases). CDR1 is SGHAT, CDR2 FQDESV, per germline (reference sequence). Between the trimmed V and J ends, which lost 5 bases and 4 bases, there was a span of 11 bases. The CDR3 is made up of 13 amino acids.

The rearrangement links TRBV9 to TRBJ2-7; 8 bases line up with TRBD2. The CDR3 consists of 14 residues. J was trimmed by 6 bases and V by 7 bases; bases with no gene match: 12. Germline V gives CDR1 SGDLS, CDR2 YYNGEE. CDR3: CASGPGGRGSEQYF. The CDR3 bases are TGTGCCAGCGGCCCGGGGGGGAGGGGGAGCGAGCAGTACTTC.

In DNA, the CDR3 is TGTGCCAGCAGCCCTGGGACTAGCGCCCGAGGCATTCAGTACTTC. Translation: CASSPGTSARGIQYF. V and J are TRBV7-2 and TRBJ2-4; the match to TRBD2 covers 10 bases. This CDR3 contains 15 residues. Germline CDR1 and CDR2: SGHTA and FQGNSA. V lost 5 bases to trimming and J lost 9 bases; unmatched junction nucleotides: 10.

There are a few counts of this clonotype. The rearrangement uses TRBV4-3 and TRBJ2-3, with 10 bases that match TRBD1. CDR1 and CDR2 (germline): LGHNA, YSLEER. The CDR3 is made up of 17 amino acids. V lost 3 bases, J lost 1 base, and 7 bases stayed unmatched. The CDR3 loop reads CASSHGTGTGGTDTQYF. The CDR3 DNA reads as TGCGCCAGCAGCCACGGGACCGGGACAGGGGGCACAGATACGCAGTATTTT.

The chain joins TRBV2 to TRBJ2-3; 9 bases line up with TRBD2. This CDR3 spans 15 amino acids. Germline V lookup: CDR1 SNHLY, CDR2 FYNNEI. V lost 1 base and J lost 6; bases outside the gene matches: 5. The chain's CDR3 is CASSEEAGGLDTQYF. CDR3 nucleotides: TGTGCCAGCAGTGAAGAAGCGGGAGGATTGGATACGCAGTATTTT.

Only a few counts were recorded for this clonotype. The gene calls are TRBV5-1 and TRBJ2-3, with TRBD2 matching over 9 bases. The CDR3 contains 14 residues. Germline CDR1 is SGHRS and CDR2 is YFSETQ. V lost 2 bases to trimming and J lost 4 bases; unmatched junction nucleotides: 2. DNA for the CDR3: TGCGCCAGCAGCTTCGCGGGAGGGGCAGATACGCAGTATTTT. Amino acids: CASSFAGGADTQYF.

This CDR3 reads CASSYSRLPGGYTF. CDR3 sequence (DNA): TGTGCCAGCAGTTACTCGAGGCTCCCGGGGGGCTACACCTTC. The rearrangement uses TRBV6-5 and TRBJ1-2; D gene unclear. V shed 0 bases and J shed 8 bases, with 13 bases lying between them. CDR3 length: 14 amino acids. CDR1 and CDR2 from the germline V gene are MNHEY and SVGAGI.

The genes are TRBV25-1 and TRBJ1-4, with D unresolved. The CDR3 is 11 amino acids. Germline CDR1 is MGHDK and CDR2 is SYGVNS. V was cut by 2 bases and J by 7 bases, with 2 bases left in between. The CDR3 spells CASSETEKLFF. DNA of the CDR3: TGTGCCAGCAGTGAAACTGAAAAACTGTTTTTT.

This clonotype was seen once. The V gene is TRBV7-9, the J gene TRBJ2-4; no definite D call. The end of the DNA fits TRBJ2-5 better, so the J call may be wrong. The CDR3 runs 13 residues. Germline CDR1 SEHNR, CDR2 FQNEAQ (reference sequence). CDR3 amino acids: CASSFQIQETQYF. DNA for the CDR3: TGTGCCAGCAGCTTTCAGATCCAAGAGACCCAGTACTTC.

The gene calls are TRBV20-1 and TRBJ2-1; 14 bases are a match to TRBD2. CDR3 length: 13 amino acids. Looked up from germline, CDR1 is DFQATT and CDR2 is SNEGSKA (reference sequence). J lost 10 bases, V lost 4 bases, and 3 bases had no gene match. DNA for the CDR3: TGCAGTGCTAAGGGACTAGCGGGAGAGGAGCAGTTCTTC. It encodes CSAKGLAGEEQFF.

CDR3 nucleotides: TGTGCCACCAGCATTGGGACTAGCGGGGGCTCCTACGAGCAGTACTTC. Protein sequence: CATSIGTSGGSYEQYF. The V gene is TRBV15, the J gene TRBJ2-7; 14 bases align to TRBD2. This CDR3 contains 16 residues. Trimming took 4 bases from V and 0 from J; bases not matched to a gene: 2. Germline CDR1 reads LNHNV; CDR2 reads YYDKDF (reference sequence).

The chain joins TRBV27 to TRBJ1-5; D is perhaps TRBD1 (5 bases). V was shortened by 3 bases and J by 4 bases, with 13 bases between the two germline ends. Germline V CDR1 and CDR2: MNHEY, SMNVEV (reference sequence). This CDR3 comprises 15 residues. The CDR3 reads CASSFFGAPNQPQHF. CDR3 DNA: TGTGCCAGCAGTTTTTTTGGGGCCCCAAATCAGCCCCAGCATTTT.

The chain recombines TRBV15 with TRBJ2-2; D gene unclear. Per germline, CDR1 LNHNV and CDR2 YYDKDF (reference sequence). Trimming pared 0 bases from V and 6 bases from J, leaving 5 bases between. The CDR3 covers 13 residues. CDR3 region: CATSRDKSGELFF. The DNA of the CDR3 is TGTGCCACCAGCAGAGATAAATCCGGGGAGCTGTTTTTT.